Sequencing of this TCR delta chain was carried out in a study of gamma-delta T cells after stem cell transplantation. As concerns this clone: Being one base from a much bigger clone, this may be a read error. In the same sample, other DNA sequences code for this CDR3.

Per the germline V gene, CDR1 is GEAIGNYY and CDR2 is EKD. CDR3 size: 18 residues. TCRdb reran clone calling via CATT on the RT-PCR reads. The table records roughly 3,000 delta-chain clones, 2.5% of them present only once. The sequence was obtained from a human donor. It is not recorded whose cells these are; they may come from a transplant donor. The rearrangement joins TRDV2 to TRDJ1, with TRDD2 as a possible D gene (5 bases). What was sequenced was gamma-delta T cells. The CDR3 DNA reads TGTGCCTGTGACACTCTCTTCCAGTCGGTGGGCCCCACCGACAAACTCATCTTT. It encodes CACDTLFQSVGPTDKLIF.